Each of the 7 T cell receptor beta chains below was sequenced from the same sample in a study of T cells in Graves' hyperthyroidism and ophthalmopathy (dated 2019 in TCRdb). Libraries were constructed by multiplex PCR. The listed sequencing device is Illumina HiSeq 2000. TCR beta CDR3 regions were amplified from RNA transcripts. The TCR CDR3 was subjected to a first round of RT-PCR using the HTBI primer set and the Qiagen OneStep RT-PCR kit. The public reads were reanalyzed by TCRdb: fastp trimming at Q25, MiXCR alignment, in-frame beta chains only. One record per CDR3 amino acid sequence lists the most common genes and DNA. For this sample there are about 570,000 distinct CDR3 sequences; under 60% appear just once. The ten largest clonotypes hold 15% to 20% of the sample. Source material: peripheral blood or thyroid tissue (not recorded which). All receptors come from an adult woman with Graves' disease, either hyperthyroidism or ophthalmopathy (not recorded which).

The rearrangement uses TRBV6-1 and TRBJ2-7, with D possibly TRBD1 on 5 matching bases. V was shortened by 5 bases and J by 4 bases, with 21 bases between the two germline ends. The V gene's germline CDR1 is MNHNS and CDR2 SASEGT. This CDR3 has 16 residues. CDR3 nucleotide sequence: TGTGCCAGCAGTTACTCGACGGACACGAGTTTGTACGAGCAGTACTTC. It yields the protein CASSYSTDTSLYEQYF.

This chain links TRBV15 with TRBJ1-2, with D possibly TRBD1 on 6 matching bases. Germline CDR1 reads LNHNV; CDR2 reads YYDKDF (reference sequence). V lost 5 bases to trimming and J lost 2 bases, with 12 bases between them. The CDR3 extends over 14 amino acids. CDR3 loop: CATSLSTGNYGYTF. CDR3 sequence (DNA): TGTGCCACCAGCTTATCGACAGGAAACTATGGCTACACCTTC.

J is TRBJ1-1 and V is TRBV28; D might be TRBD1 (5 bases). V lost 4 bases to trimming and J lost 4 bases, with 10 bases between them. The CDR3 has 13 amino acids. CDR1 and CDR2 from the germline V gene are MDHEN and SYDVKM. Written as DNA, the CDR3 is TGTGCCAGCAGTTCCCCAGGGTCCACTGAAGCTTTCTTT. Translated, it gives CASSSPGSTEAFF.

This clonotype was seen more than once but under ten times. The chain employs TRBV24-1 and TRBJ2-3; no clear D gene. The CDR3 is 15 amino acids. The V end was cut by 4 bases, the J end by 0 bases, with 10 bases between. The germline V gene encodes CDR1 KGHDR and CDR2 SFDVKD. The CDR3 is CATSDRLTSTDTQYF. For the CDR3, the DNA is TGTGCCACCAGTGACCGATTGACTAGCACAGATACGCAGTATTTT.

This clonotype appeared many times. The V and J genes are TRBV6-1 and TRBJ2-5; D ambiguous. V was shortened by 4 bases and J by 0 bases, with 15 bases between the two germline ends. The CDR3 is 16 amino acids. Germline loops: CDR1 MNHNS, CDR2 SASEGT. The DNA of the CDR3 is TGTGCCAGCAGTGGCTGGGAATATCGGGACCAAGAGACCCAGTACTTC. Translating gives CASSGWEYRDQETQYF.

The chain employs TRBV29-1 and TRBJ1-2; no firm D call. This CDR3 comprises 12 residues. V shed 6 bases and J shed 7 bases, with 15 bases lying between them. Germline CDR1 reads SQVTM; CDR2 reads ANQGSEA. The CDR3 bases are TGCAGCGTCCCGCCTGAAGAGGGTGGCTACACCTTC. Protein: CSVPPEEGGYTF. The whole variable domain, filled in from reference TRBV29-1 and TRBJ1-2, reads SAVISQKPSRDICQRGTSLTIQCQVDSQVTMMFWYRQQPGQSLTLIATANQGSEATYESGFVIDKFPISRPNLTFSTLTVSNMSPEDSSIYLCSVPPEEGGYTFGSGTRLTVV.

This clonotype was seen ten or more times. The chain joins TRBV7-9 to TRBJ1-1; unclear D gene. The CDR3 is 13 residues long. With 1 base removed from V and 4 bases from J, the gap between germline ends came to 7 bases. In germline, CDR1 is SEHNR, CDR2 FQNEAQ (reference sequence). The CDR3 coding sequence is TGTGCCAGCAGCTTAGACGATAGCACTGAAGCTTTCTTT. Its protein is CASSLDDSTEAFF.